Listed below are T cell receptor beta chains from one sample, sequenced in a study of PD-L1 blockade in urothelial cancer. Clones were sequenced by immunoSEQ multiplex PCR, and TCRdb holds only the in-frame ones, with some missing. This table holds more than 65,000 clones, roughly 87% found once. The specimen was PBMCs, collected around atezolizumab (anti-PD-L1) treatment. The receptors derive from a woman aged 70-85 years with urothelial cancer. Both conserved end residues are trimmed from each CDR3. The order of the fields is D gene, V gene, CDR3 protein. The D gene is left open where the match is weak.

TRBD1 TRBV18 ASSPPPGTENYGYT
. TRBV21-1 ASLPPSGGPIYEQY
TRBD2 TRBV5-6 ASSLAGGLNEQF
. TRBV5-6 ASSLVRGAPRTGGNTIY
. TRBV7-2 ASSFETGNYGYT
TRBD1 TRBV4-1 ASSQDPGGANTGELF
TRBD1 TRBV6-1 ASSEETGGNIQPQH
TRBD1 TRBV5-1 ASSLEGDSARLEAF
. TRBV4-2 ASSQLRSYNEQF
. TRBV19 ASSRAAYNEQF
. TRBV4-2 ASSQQRAGLSGANVLT
TRBD2 TRBV28 ASTTPGGGSYEQY
TRBD1 TRBV9 ASSVSGTANEKLF
TRBD1 TRBV27 ASSQGQHILYEQY
TRBD1 TRBV4-2 ASSQRTGSSYNEQF
. TRBV7-8 ASSLDLRTGNTIY
TRBD1 TRBV25-1 ASSGGQMNTEAF
. TRBV6-1 ASRFTNSYEQY
. TRBV29-1 SVTTRDNYGYT
TRBD1 TRBV11-2 ASSLDLRTGSTEAF
. TRBV5-1 ASSAGLNNEQF
. TRBV4-3 ASSQEGQTGYNEQF
. TRBV28 ASSSDGEHYQPQH
. TRBV9 ASSVGGGDFWSNQPQH
. TRBV4-1 ASSQDDWGDETQY
TRBD2 TRBV27 ASSWTSGSYEQY
TRBD2 TRBV5-1 ASSQLAGASTYTQY
. TRBV10-3 ATSRTQEANEKLF
. TRBV5-1 ASSLGGEAEAF
. TRBV5-1 ASSLASRGAEQY
TRBD1 TRBV7-9 ASSGQGAYGYT
TRBD1 TRBV15 ATSRGGGQGAEETQY
TRBD2 TRBV6-1 ASSSGLLSGEQF
. TRBV15 ATSRAYQETQY
TRBD2 TRBV5-1 ASSLTGGFGTQY
TRBD2 TRBV2 ASSETSGSGNEQF
. TRBV25-1 ASLTGSDKNIQY
. TRBV7-8 ASSLRGFGEKLF
TRBD2 TRBV19 ASTSGLAGGYTGELF
TRBD1 TRBV30 AWTPWDSPRDSPLH
TRBD2 TRBV10-1 ASSVLRASGSTDTQY
. TRBV5-1 ASSLLQGGSTEAF
. TRBV19 ASSRGHLNTYEQY
TRBD2 TRBV10-2 ATRSGGPPDTQY
. TRBV27 ASSLSSSRYSYEQY
. TRBV18 ASSPGLLETQY
TRBD1 TRBV30 AWSRDRGRYEQY
. TRBV5-6 ASSLLQGGTGELF
. TRBV30 AWSVPFGGGANGYT
. TRBV6-4 ASSVDRNNEQF
TRBD1 TRBV5-1 ASSSGTGWSGANVLT
. TRBV27 ASSPGVAGRETQY